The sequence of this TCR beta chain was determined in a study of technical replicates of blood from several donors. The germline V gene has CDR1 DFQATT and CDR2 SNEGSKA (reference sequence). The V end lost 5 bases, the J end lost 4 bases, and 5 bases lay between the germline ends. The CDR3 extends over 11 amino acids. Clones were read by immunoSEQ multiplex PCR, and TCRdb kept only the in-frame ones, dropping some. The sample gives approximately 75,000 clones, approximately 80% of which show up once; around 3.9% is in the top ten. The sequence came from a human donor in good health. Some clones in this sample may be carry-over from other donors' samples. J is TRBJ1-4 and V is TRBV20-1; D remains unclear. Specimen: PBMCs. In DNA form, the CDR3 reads TGCAGTGCTCCCATTAATGAAAAACTGTTTTTT. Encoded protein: CSAPINEKLFF.